Sequencing of this T cell receptor (beta chain) was carried out in a study of blood T cell repertoires in COVID-19. Profiling relied on immunoSEQ multiplex PCR, and the TCRdb table lists in-frame clones only, not all of them. The sample comprises over 150,000 clones, just under 85% of which are singletons, and about 8.8% rests with the top ten. This CDR3 spans 14 amino acids. Trimming cost V 4 bases and J 8 bases; bases outside gene matches: 7. The germline V gene encodes CDR1 LNHDA and CDR2 SQIVND (reference sequence). This clone has a handful of counts. The sample taken for sequencing was peripheral blood. This TCR derives from an elderly woman with COVID-19, enrolled during active disease. The V and J genes are TRBV19 and TRBJ1-4; TRBD1 aligns across 7 bases. The CDR3 DNA is TGTGCCAGTAGTAACAGGGGAGCGGAGGAAAAACTGTTTTTT. This translates into CASSNRGAEEKLFF.